This is a list of T cell receptor beta chains from one sample in a study of CD8 T cells in Susac syndrome. MiXCR, applied by TCRdb to the immunoSEQ multiplex PCR reads, yields one record per CDR3 protein. The data show fewer than 200,000 distinct CDR3 sequences, 85% to 95% seen once. The sample comprised CD8+ T cells from PBMCs. The receptors were sampled from a human donor with multiple sclerosis. CDR3s leave out the opening cysteine and the closing phenylalanine or tryptophan. Fields, in order: clone size, V gene, J gene, CDR3 protein. Clone size is shown for a subset of rows, as once, few, many or a class of expanded clone.

size: -; V: TRBV5-6; J: TRBJ1-2; CDR3: ASGGGLGGYT
size: -; V: TRBV20-1; J: TRBJ2-1; CDR3: SARGQGAKSYNEQF
size: once; V: TRBV5-1; J: TRBJ1-1; CDR3: ASSYRTLNTEAF
size: -; V: TRBV6-5; J: TRBJ1-2; CDR3: ASSLTALSGYT
size: once; V: TRBV29-1; J: TRBJ2-1; CDR3: SVLLPDSYNEQF
size: -; V: TRBV9; J: TRBJ1-5; CDR3: ASSVGPQH
size: -; V: TRBV29-1; J: TRBJ2-7; CDR3: SAVTSGSGGVEQY
size: -; V: TRBV20-1; J: TRBJ2-1; CDR3: SARDSAINEQF
size: -; V: TRBV30; J: TRBJ2-2; CDR3: AWEGLAYTGELF
size: -; V: TRBV20-1; J: TRBJ2-1; CDR3: SAREGRGDPEQF
size: -; V: TRBV15; J: TRBJ2-5; CDR3: ATSETSGVQETQY
size: -; V: TRBV9; J: TRBJ2-1; CDR3: ASSVEIASYNEQF
size: -; V: TRBV25-1; J: TRBJ2-1; CDR3: ASSDPTGGPDEQF
size: -; V: TRBV15; J: TRBJ2-3; CDR3: ATSPLDENTQY
size: -; V: TRBV3-1; J: TRBJ1-2; CDR3: ASTPPGQGHYGYT
size: -; V: TRBV12-5; J: TRBJ2-5; CDR3: ASGLQPTQETQY
size: -; V: TRBV6-1; J: TRBJ1-1; CDR3: ASTLAWGRGAF
size: few; V: TRBV29-1; J: TRBJ2-2; CDR3: SCYANTGELF
size: -; V: TRBV20-1; J: TRBJ2-2; CDR3: SARISGRDTGELF
size: -; V: TRBV27; J: TRBJ2-1; CDR3: ASSYGQGWDEQF
size: -; V: TRBV6-6; J: TRBJ2-7; CDR3: ASSPADRKYEQY
size: few; V: TRBV13; J: TRBJ2-7; CDR3: ASSPDRGGYEQY
size: -; V: TRBV5-1; J: TRBJ2-2; CDR3: ASSASGGAPGELF
size: -; V: TRBV4-1; J: TRBJ2-7; CDR3: ASSQGPGSYEQY
size: -; V: TRBV27; J: TRBJ2-7; CDR3: ASSLEGDSSYEQY
size: -; V: TRBV7-9; J: TRBJ1-1; CDR3: ASSSAGNTEAF
size: once; V: TRBV5-8; J: TRBJ2-3; CDR3: ASSLEGSLSTDTQY
size: -; V: TRBV11-2; J: TRBJ2-7; CDR3: ASSARDRGPKEQY
size: -; V: TRBV9; J: TRBJ2-3; CDR3: ASSPDDRRADTQY
size: -; V: TRBV7-2; J: TRBJ2-5; CDR3: ASSDLTGPETQY
size: -; V: TRBV11-2; J: TRBJ2-1; CDR3: ASSLTGLAYNEQF
size: -; V: TRBV25-1; J: TRBJ2-1; CDR3: ASSDLDSPRFNEQF
size: -; V: TRBV7-9; J: TRBJ2-7; CDR3: ASSPRAAYEQY
size: -; V: TRBV12-3/TRBV12-4; J: TRBJ2-1; CDR3: ASSPQAGGVGVQF
size: -; V: TRBV4-1; J: TRBJ2-1; CDR3: ASSQGQGAGEQF
size: -; V: TRBV12-3/TRBV12-4; J: TRBJ2-1; CDR3: ASSPDRVNEQF
size: -; V: TRBV27; J: TRBJ2-7; CDR3: ASKGEAYEQY
size: -; V: TRBV27; J: TRBJ2-1; CDR3: ASSSSGGTYNEQF
size: -; V: TRBV7-9; J: TRBJ2-7; CDR3: ASRSDSYEQY
size: -; V: TRBV27; J: TRBJ2-3; CDR3: ASSYGAGSTDTQY
size: -; V: TRBV9; J: TRBJ1-5; CDR3: ASSEQPDLQPQH
size: -; V: TRBV7-6; J: TRBJ1-2; CDR3: ASSPTGSDGYT
size: -; V: TRBV4-1; J: TRBJ2-4; CDR3: ASSQGATIAKNIQY
size: -; V: TRBV5-6; J: TRBJ1-1; CDR3: ASSLSRQGVFGAF
size: -; V: TRBV10-3; J: TRBJ2-7; CDR3: AISETSRGLEQY
size: -; V: TRBV12-3/TRBV12-4; J: TRBJ2-5; CDR3: ASSLNDGGMGETQY
size: -; V: TRBV5-6; J: TRBJ2-1; CDR3: ASSLVPGGHNNEQF
size: -; V: TRBV11-2; J: TRBJ2-1; CDR3: ASSLVFPAGGHEQF
size: once; V: TRBV15; J: TRBJ1-5; CDR3: ATSRDRSDQPQH
size: few; V: TRBV9; J: TRBJ2-7; CDR3: ASSVGGQGVYEQY
size: -; V: TRBV29-1; J: TRBJ1-1; CDR3: SVVLQINTEAF
size: -; V: TRBV2; J: TRBJ2-7; CDR3: ASGERTYEQY